Sequencing of this T cell receptor beta chain was carried out in a study of response to subunit inactivated influenza vaccine. The study's findings and limits: There was a suggestion from the authors that each seasonal influenza vaccination recruits few new T cells.

TCRdb independently ran MiXCR on the RT-PCR reads; one entry per CDR3 protein. The table lists about 310,000 distinct CDR3 sequences, 20% to 25% of them singletons. The ends were cut back, 0 bases at V and 7 bases at J, with 12 bases in the middle. CDR1 is DFQATT and CDR2 is SNEGSKA in the germline V gene (reference sequence). This CDR3 has 14 residues. This clonotype was seen a handful of times. Its specificity is not known. The TCR comes from a man between 50 and 69 years old who received an inactivated influenza vaccine. This chain connects TRBV20-1 to TRBJ1-4, with D uncertain. Sample: PBMCs from blood, taken about 20 months after vaccination. Here the CDR3 DNA reads TGCAGTGCTAGAGATCCGGGTTCGGGTGAAAAACTGTTTTTT. Translated, it gives CSARDPGSGEKLFF.